Below, 10 T cell receptor beta chains from the same sample are listed, as sequenced in a study of T cell responses to AZD1222 COVID-19 vaccine. Sequencing used immunoSEQ multiplex PCR; TCRdb keeps in-frame clones, though not all of them. The sample gives 180,000 or so clones, around nine tenths of which show up once; about 2.5% is in the top ten. Sample: peripheral blood, taken on day 0 of AZD1222 vaccination. The receptors shown here come from an adult in good health.

The CDR3 loop reads CASSPGTSGRLVDTQYF. For the CDR3, the DNA is TGCGCCAGCAGCCCTGGAACTAGCGGGAGGCTTGTAGATACGCAGTATTTT. This rearrangement joins TRBV5-1 to TRBJ2-3; 12 bases are shared with TRBD2. Germline CDR1 SGHRS, CDR2 YFSETQ. The V and J ends lost 4 bases and 5 bases, in that order; junction bases with no gene match: 11. CDR3 length equals 17 residues.

This sequence joins TRBV15 and TRBJ2-7, with D maybe TRBD1 (5 bases). The CDR3 runs 12 residues. In germline, CDR1 is LNHNV, CDR2 YYDKDF (reference sequence). Trimming removed 4 bases from V and 7 bases from J, with 11 bases in between. The CDR3 DNA sequence: TGTGCCACCAGCACTCAGGGTCGGGAGCAGTACTTC. Amino acid sequence: CATSTQGREQYF.

This sequence joins TRBV12-3 or TRBV12-4 and TRBJ1-4; no firm D call. V shed 5 bases and J shed 7 bases, with 5 bases lying between them. The CDR3 runs 11 residues. CDR3 amino acids: CASSQSEKLFF. The CDR3 region has the DNA TGTGCCAGCAGTCAGAGTGAAAAACTGTTTTTT.

The rearrangement joins TRBV27 to TRBJ2-1; TRBD1 agrees at 10 bases. With 6 bases clipped from V and 8 bases from J, the junction kept 10 bases outside the gene matches. The CDR3 totals 15 residues. In germline, CDR1 is MNHEY, CDR2 SMNVEV (reference sequence). The CDR3 reads CASRLRDRGMDEQFF. The DNA for the CDR3 is TGTGCCAGCAGGCTCCGGGACAGGGGTATGGATGAGCAGTTCTTC.

The rearrangement links TRBV13 to TRBJ1-6, with 9 bases that match TRBD1. Germline V CDR1 and CDR2: PRHDT, FYEKMQ (reference sequence). This CDR3 comprises 15 residues. The trim removed 3 bases at V and 9 bases at J, leaving 6 bases unmatched. CDR3 DNA: TGTGCCAGCAGCTTGGGGACAGGGCAGGGTTCACCCCTCCACTTT. Encoded protein: CASSLGTGQGSPLHF. Combining the CDR3 with reference TRBV13 and TRBJ1-6 gives the whole variable domain AAGVIQSPRHLIKEKRETATLKCYPIPRHDTVYWYQQGPGQDPQFLISFYEKMQSDKGSIPDRFSAQQFSDYHSELNMSSLELGDSALYFCASSLGTGQGSPLHFGNGTRLTVT.

The J gene is TRBJ1-6, the V gene TRBV3-1 (or the pseudogene TRBV3-2), with TRBD1 identical over 9 bases. This CDR3 has 17 residues. The V segment lost 3 bases and the J segment 9 bases; nucleotides outside the gene matches: 12. Germline values: CDR1 LGHDT, CDR2 YNNKEL (reference sequence). The DNA for the CDR3 is TGTGCCAGCAGCCACGGCCCTCCGGGACAGGGTGGTTCACCCCTCCACTTT. It translates to CASSHGPPGQGGSPLHF.

The chain recombines TRBV19 with TRBJ1-1, with 9 positions matching TRBD1. Unmatched junction bases numbered 5, after V lost 5 bases and J lost 1 base. The germline CDR1 and CDR2 sequences are LNHDA and SQIVND (reference sequence). This CDR3 is built from 15 residues. The CDR3 spells CASSYTGGANTEAFF. CDR3 nucleotide sequence: TGTGCCAGTAGTTATACAGGGGGCGCGAACACTGAAGCTTTCTTT.

This rearrangement joins TRBV5-4 to TRBJ1-1; the D gene is possibly TRBD1 (5 bases). Germline V CDR1 and CDR2: SGHNT, YYREEE (reference sequence). The CDR3 is 12 amino acids. Between the trimmed V and J ends, which lost 4 bases and 4 bases, there was a span of 8 bases. CDR3 nucleotides: TGTGCCAGCAGCGGAGACAGCACTGAAGCTTTCTTT. Its translation is CASSGDSTEAFF. Full variable domain (missing parts from reference TRBV5-4 and TRBJ1-1): ETGVTQSPTHLIKTRGQQVTLRCSSQSGHNTVSWYQQALGQGPQFIFQYYREEENGRGNFPPRFSGLQFPNYSSELNVNALELDDSALYLCASSGDSTEAFFGQGTRLTVV.

The chain uses TRBV5-6 and TRBJ2-1, with D tentatively TRBD2 (5 bases). The CDR3 has 14 amino acids. Germline V gene sequence: CDR1 SGHDT, CDR2 YYEEEE. V lost 0 bases, J lost 4 bases, and 8 bases lay in between. For the CDR3, the DNA is TGTGCCAGCAGCTTGGGAGGCGGGTACAATGAGCAGTTCTTC. Translating gives CASSLGGGYNEQFF.

The rearrangement uses TRBV19 and TRBJ1-3; 7 bases match TRBD1. Unmatched junction bases numbered 7, after V lost 5 bases and J lost 0 bases. The V gene's germline CDR1 is LNHDA and CDR2 SQIVND (reference sequence). This CDR3 region has 16 residues. The CDR3 loop is CASSLSPGGSGNTIYF. DNA for the CDR3: TGTGCCAGTAGTTTAAGTCCAGGGGGCTCTGGAAACACCATATATTTT.